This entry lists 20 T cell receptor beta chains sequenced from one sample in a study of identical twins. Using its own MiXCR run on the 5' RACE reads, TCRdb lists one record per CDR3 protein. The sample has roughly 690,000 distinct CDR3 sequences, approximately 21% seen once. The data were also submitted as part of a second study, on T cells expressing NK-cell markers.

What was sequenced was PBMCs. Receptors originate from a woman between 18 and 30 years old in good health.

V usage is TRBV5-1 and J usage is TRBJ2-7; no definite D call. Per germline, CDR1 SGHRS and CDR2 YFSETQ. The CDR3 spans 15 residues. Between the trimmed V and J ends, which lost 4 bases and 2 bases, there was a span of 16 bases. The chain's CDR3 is CASSELRSGAYEQYF. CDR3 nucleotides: TGCGCCAGCAGCGAGTTGAGAAGTGGGGCCTACGAGCAGTACTTC. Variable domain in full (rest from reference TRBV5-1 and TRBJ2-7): KAGVTQTPRYLIKTRGQQVTLSCSPISGHRSVSWYQQTPGQGLQFLFEYFSETQRNKGNFPGRFSGRQFSNSRSEMNVSTLELGDSALYLCASSELRSGAYEQYFGPGTRLTVT.

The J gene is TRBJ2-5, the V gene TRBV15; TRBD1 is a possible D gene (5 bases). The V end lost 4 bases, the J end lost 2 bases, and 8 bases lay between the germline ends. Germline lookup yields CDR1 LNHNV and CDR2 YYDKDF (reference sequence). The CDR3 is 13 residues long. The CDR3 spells CATSKDTQETQYF. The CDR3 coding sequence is TGTGCCACCAGCAAGGACACACAAGAGACCCAGTACTTC.

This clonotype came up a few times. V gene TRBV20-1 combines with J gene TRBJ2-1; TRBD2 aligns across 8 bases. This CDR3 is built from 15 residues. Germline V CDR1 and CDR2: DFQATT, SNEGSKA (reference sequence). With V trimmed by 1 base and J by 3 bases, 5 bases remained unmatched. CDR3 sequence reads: CSARVAGTIYNEQFF. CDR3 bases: TGCAGTGCTAGAGTAGCGGGGACTATCTACAATGAGCAGTTCTTC.

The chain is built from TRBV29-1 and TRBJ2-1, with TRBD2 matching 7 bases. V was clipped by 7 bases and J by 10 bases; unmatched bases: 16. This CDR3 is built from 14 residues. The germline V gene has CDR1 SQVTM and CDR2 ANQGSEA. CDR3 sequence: CSGSMSSGRGEQFF. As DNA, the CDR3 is TGCAGCGGCAGCATGTCTAGCGGAAGAGGGGAGCAGTTCTTC.

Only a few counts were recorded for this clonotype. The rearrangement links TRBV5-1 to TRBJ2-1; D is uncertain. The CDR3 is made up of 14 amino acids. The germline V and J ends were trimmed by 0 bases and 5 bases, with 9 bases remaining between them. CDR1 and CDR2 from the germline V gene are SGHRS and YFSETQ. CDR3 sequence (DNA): TGCGCCAGCAGCTTGGATTGGGGAAACAATGAGCAGTTCTTC. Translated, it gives CASSLDWGNNEQFF.

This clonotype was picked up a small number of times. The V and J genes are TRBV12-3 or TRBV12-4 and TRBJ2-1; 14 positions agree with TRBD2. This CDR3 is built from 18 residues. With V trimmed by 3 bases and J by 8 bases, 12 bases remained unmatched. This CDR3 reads CASSFRTGLAGVVYEQFF. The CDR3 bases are TGTGCCAGCAGTTTCCGGACGGGACTAGCGGGAGTAGTGTATGAGCAGTTCTTC.

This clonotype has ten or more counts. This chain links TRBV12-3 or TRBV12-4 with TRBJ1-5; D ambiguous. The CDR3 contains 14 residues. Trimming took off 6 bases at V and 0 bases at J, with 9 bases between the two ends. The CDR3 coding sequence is TGTGCCAGCAGGTGGGATAATAGCAATCAGCCCCAGCATTTT. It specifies CASRWDNSNQPQHF.

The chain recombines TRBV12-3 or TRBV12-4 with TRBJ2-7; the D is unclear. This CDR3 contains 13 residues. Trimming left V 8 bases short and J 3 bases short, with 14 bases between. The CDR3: CASAQVPFYEQYF. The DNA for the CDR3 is TGTGCCAGCGCCCAAGTTCCGTTCTACGAGCAGTACTTC.

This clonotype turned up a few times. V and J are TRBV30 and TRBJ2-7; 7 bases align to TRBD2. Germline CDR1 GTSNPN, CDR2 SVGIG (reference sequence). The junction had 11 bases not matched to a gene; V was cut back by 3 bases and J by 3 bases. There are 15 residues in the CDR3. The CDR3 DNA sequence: TGTGCCTGGAGCGCTCAGCGGGATTCTCTCTACGAGCAGTACTTC. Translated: CAWSAQRDSLYEQYF.

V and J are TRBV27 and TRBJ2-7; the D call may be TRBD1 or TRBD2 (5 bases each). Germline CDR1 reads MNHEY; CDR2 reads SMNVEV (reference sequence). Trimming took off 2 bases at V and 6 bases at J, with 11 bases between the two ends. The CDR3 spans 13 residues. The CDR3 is CASSLRYGGEQYF. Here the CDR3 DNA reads TGTGCCAGCAGTTTACGTTATGGGGGCGAGCAGTACTTC.

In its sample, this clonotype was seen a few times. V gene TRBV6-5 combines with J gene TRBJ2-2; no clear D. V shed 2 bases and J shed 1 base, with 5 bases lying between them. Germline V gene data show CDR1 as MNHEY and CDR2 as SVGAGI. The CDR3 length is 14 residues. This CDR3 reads CASSYGRNTGELFF. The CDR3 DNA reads TGTGCCAGCAGTTACGGGCGGAACACCGGGGAGCTGTTTTTT.

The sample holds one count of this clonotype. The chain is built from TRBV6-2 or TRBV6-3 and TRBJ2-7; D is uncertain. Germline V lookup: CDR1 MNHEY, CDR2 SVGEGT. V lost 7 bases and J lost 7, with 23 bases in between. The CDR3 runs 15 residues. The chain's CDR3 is CASIPNLRPNGEQYF. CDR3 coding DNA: TGTGCCAGCATCCCGAACCTCCGGCCCAATGGGGAGCAGTACTTC.

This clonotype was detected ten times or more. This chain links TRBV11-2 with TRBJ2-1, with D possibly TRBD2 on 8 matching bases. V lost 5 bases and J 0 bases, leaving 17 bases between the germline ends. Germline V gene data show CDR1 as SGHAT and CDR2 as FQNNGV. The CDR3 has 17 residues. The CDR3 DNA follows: TGTGCCAGCAGCCCACGGGGGGGGGACAGCTCCTACAATGAGCAGTTCTTC. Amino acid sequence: CASSPRGGDSSYNEQFF. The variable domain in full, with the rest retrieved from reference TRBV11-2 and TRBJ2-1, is EAGVAQSPRYKIIEKRQSVAFWCNPISGHATLYWYQQILGQGPKLLIQFQNNGVVDDSQLPKDRFSAERLKGVDSTLKIQPAKLEDSAVYLCASSPRGGDSSYNEQFFGPGTRLTVL.

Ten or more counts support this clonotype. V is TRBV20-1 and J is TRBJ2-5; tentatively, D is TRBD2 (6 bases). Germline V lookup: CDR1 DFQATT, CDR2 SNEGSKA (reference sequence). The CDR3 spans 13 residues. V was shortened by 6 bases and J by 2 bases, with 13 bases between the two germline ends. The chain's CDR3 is CSAPGLTQETQYF. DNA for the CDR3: TGCAGTGCCCCGGGACTCACACAAGAGACCCAGTACTTC.

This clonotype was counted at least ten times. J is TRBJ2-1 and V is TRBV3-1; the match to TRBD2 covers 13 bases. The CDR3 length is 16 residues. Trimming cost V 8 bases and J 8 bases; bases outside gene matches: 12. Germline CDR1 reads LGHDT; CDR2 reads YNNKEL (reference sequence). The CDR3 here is CASSVRGLAGVDEQFF. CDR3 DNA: TGTGCCAGCTCAGTTAGAGGACTAGCGGGGGTGGATGAGCAGTTCTTC.

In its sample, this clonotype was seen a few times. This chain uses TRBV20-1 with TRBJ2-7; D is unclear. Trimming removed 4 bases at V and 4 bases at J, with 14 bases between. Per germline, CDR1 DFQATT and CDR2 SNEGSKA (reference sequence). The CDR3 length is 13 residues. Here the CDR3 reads CSANRRTGYEQYF. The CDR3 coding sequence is TGCAGTGCTAACCGCCGAACTGGTTACGAGCAGTACTTC.

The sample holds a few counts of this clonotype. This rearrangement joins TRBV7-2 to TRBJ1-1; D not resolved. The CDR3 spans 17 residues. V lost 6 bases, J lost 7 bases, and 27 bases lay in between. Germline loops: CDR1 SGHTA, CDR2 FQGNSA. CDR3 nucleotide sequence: TGTGCCAGCAGACCTAGCGGGAGGTGGTTGTGGAGCGGTGAAGCTTTCTTT. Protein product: CASRPSGRWLWSGEAFF.

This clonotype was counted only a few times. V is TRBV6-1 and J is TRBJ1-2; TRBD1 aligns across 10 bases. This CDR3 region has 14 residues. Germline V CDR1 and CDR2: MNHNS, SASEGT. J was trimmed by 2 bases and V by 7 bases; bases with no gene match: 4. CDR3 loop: CASTEGQGNYGYTF. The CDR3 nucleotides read TGTGCCAGCACGGAGGGACAGGGGAACTATGGCTACACCTTC.

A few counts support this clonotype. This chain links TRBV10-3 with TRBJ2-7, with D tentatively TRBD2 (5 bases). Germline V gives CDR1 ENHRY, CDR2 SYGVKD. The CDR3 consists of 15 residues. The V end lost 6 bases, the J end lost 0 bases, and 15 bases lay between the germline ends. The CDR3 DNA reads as TGTGCCATCAGCCCTGTTGGGGAGAGCTCCTACGAGCAGTACTTC. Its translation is CAISPVGESSYEQYF.

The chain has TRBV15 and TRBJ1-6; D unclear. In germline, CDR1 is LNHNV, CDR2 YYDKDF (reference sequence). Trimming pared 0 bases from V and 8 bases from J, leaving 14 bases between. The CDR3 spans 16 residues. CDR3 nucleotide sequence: TGTGCCACCAGCAGAGATAGCTTGCAGGCGCATTCACCCCTCCACTTT. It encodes CATSRDSLQAHSPLHF.